This T cell receptor (beta chain) was sequenced for a study of OX40 agonist ivuxolimab in advanced cancers. Overall study context: The study treated patients with ivuxolimab, an agonistic anti-OX40 (CD134) antibody. Patients with hepatocellular carcinoma, melanoma, renal cell or head and neck cancer made up the dose-escalation patients. Age averaged 60 years (range about 20 to 80), and 82.7% were male.

Study-level findings and limits: Within 6 weeks, CD4+ and CD8+ blood T cells expanded clonally at 0.1 to 3.0 mg/kg.

On this clone itself: The antigen remains unidentified.

The data were produced by immunoSEQ multiplex PCR, yet TCRdb's version contains in-frame clones alone and is incomplete. This table has more than 45,000 clones, less than 90% appearing once. V shed 5 bases and J shed 8 bases, with 6 bases lying between them. CDR3 size: 10 residues. Germline V gene sequence: CDR1 MDHEN, CDR2 SYDVKM. The receptor's source is an adult with an advanced solid tumor such as melanoma, head and neck, liver or kidney cancer. This chain uses TRBV28 with TRBJ1-1; D gene unclear. Sequenced material: CD4+ or CD8+ T cells sorted from blood, taken in a trial of the OX40 agonist ivuxolimab. CDR3 nucleotides: TGTGCCAGCAGTCCCCTAGAAGCTTTCTTT. Translated, it gives CASSPLEAFF.